This entry describes one T cell receptor (beta chain). The data belong to a study of blood T cell repertoires in COVID-19. V lost 3 bases, J lost 4 bases, and 8 bases stayed unmatched. Germline CDR1 and CDR2: SNHLY and FYNNEI. This CDR3 region has 15 residues. The assay was immunoSEQ multiplex PCR, and TCRdb's table has in-frame clones only and misses some. The data hold approximately 150,000 clones, with 88% observed a single time. Sequenced input: peripheral blood. This TCR was sampled from a human donor in a cohort sampled during active COVID-19. The chain is built from TRBV2 and TRBJ2-5; 7 bases line up with TRBD2. CDR3 protein: CASSEGRGKGETQYF. Written as DNA, the CDR3 is TGTGCCAGCAGTGAGGGGCGGGGGAAGGGAGAGACCCAGTACTTC.